The TCR beta chain under discussion was sequenced for a study of blood T cells in healthy people across ages (dated by TCRdb to 2015 to 2017). Regarding the study in general: In model experiments, template switching captured about one uniquely barcoded TCR beta cDNA molecule for every two T cells. Two additional independent replicas of 1 million unique cDNA reads from the same blood draw were analyzed for two donors (one aged 18 to 30 and one aged 80 or older). The donors were split into four age groups: young (average about 16 years), middle-aged (about 40), aged (approximately 60) and long-lived (approximately 80). To avoid experimental bias, donors of different ages were randomly spread across the sequencing lanes. The study measured age-related changes in TCR beta repertoire diversity using deep sequencing normalized with unique cDNA molecular identifiers. Summary of the overall study and its limitations: There was a strong correlation between observed TCR beta diversity and the percentage of naive T cells measured by flow cytometry. Because the CMV infection status of the donors was unknown, age-related changes in expanded clonotypes may potentially have been confounded. Conclusive comparison of naive and antigen-experienced compartments was prevented by the profiling of bulk unsorted PBMCs. Compared with the aged group, the long-lived group had more naive CD4+ T cells, fewer expanded clones and increased TCR diversity, suggesting age selection. Estimates of total diversity from one million sequenced T cells were regarded as lower bounds and underestimates. Observed TCR beta diversity per million T cells fell roughly linearly with age, and a significant reduction was already apparent by age around 40.

This clonotype was observed a handful of times. This clone's antigen is unknown. Qualities for individual bases were not recorded, and no much larger clone is one base off. Libraries were prepared through 5' RACE. Sequencing instrument: Illumina HiSeq 2500. A second PCR of 7 to 11 cycles was performed with a sample-barcoded 5' primer and a J-beta primer mix. A template-switch 5' adaptor carrying 12 random nucleotides introduced a unique molecular identifier onto each TCR beta cDNA molecule. Each sample yielded at least 3 million CDR3-containing paired-end reads. First-strand cDNA synthesis was performed from all RNA using the Mint cDNA synthesis kit, with priming by a TRBC-specific oligonucleotide. Following uracil-DNA glycosylase treatment, a first 18-cycle PCR with universal primers M1SS and BC2_uni_R was performed on all cDNA. Per the source publication's procedure: For normalization, 1 million high-quality reads, each with a distinct molecular identifier, were randomly selected from each sample. Reads sharing molecular identifiers were discarded rather than binned into consensus sequences. MiTCR, set to a Q25 quality threshold and the strictest error-elimination algorithm, was used for CDR3 identification, clonotype clustering and error correction. A nonparametric unseen species model with Euler transformation was used to estimate a lower bound on total TCR beta diversity. TCRdb passed the public sequencing reads through fastp at Q25 and MiXCR, retaining productive beta sequences. Records with the same CDR3 protein are collapsed into one entry carrying the most frequent genes and DNA. TCRdb's processing, not the authors' own work, is the source of the V and J calls. The sample table contains about 970,000 distinct CDR3 sequences; only one count was recorded for approximately 50% of them. Clones ranked in the top ten supply about a fifth of the sample.

Donors were 39 systemically healthy Caucasian individuals from Russia aged roughly 6 to 100 years. Ten milliliters of peripheral blood were collected from each donor into EDTA-treated Vacutainer tubes. Ficoll-Paque density-gradient centrifugation was used to isolate PBMCs, with at least 6 million obtained per sample. Trizol reagent was used to extract total RNA from PBMCs, with at least 6 micrograms per sample. The percentages of naive CD45RAhigh/CD27high T cells were determined by flow cytometry on a PBMC aliquot from every donor. CDR1 SGHTA and CDR2 FQGNSA were looked up in the germline V gene. Germline trimming amounts to 6 bases on V and 6 bases on J, with 8 as the count of junction bases outside the gene matches. The CDR3 contains 14 residues, cysteine and phenylalanine counted. Only the CDR3 DNA is retained, 42 bases long and in frame from the first base.

The sequence came from a woman aged 60-75 years in good health. The rearrangement combines TRBV7-2 with TRBJ2-7, with 10 bases in between that match TRBD1. Material for sequencing was blood. CDR3 reads: CASRPRQGAVEQYF. The DNA sequence is given as TGTGCCAGCAGACCTAGACAGGGGGCGGTCGAGCAGTACTTC.